This T cell receptor beta chain was found in a study of cytomegalovirus exposure and HLA in healthy donors. PCR used 60 Vbeta primers and 13 Jbeta primers. Clones were read by immunoSEQ multiplex PCR, and TCRdb kept only the in-frame ones, dropping some. Here the sample spans nearly 200,000 clones, 87% being singletons. This CDR3 has 18 residues. The J segment lost 2 bases and the V segment lost 5 bases, leaving 15 bases of the junction unmatched. Germline-derived CDR1 and CDR2 are MNHEY and SMNVEV (reference sequence). This clone appeared a single time. Its antigen is currently unknown. Study results and caveats: Later work associated 16,951 TCR beta sequences with HLA alleles at 0.05 false discovery rate. Compared with the roughly 700-donor mean, an Asian-associated ancestry cluster reportedly had fewer N-insertions, according to a later analysis. A few chains linked to CMV were shown in vitro to be specific for CMV antigens. It was reported that the classifier diagnosed cytomegalovirus status with high specificity and sensitivity in both the original and validation cohorts.

The rearrangement links TRBV27 to TRBJ1-5, with 7 bases fitting TRBD1. Sequenced input: PBMCs. The receptor's source is a young man in good health and CMV-seronegative. The CDR3 reads CASSPRQGPVTGNQPQHF. As DNA, the CDR3 is TGTGCCAGCAGTCCAAGACAGGGACCCGTTACGGGCAATCAGCCCCAGCATTTT.